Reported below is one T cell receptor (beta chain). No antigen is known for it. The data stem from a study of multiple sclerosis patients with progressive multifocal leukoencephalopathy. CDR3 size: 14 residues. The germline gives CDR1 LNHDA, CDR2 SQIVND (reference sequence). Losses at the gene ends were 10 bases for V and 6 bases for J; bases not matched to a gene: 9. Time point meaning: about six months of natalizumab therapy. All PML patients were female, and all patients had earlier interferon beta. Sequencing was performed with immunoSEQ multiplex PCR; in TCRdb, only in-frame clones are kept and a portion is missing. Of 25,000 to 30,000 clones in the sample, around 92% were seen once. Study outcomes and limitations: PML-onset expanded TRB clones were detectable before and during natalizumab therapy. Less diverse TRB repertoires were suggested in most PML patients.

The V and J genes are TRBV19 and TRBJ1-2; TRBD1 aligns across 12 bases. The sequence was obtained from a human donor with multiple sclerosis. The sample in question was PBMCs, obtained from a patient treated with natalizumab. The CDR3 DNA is TGTGCCACCCGGGACAGGGGGCGTGAAGATGGCTACACCTTC. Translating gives CATRDRGREDGYTF.